Listed below are T cell receptor beta chains from one sample, sequenced in a study of cytomegalovirus exposure and HLA in healthy donors. The assay was immunoSEQ multiplex PCR, and TCRdb's table has in-frame clones only and misses some. The profile covers 150,000 to 200,000 clones, with approximately 80% appearing a single time and 1.6% taken by the ten largest. Sequenced sample: PBMCs. The receptor set was obtained from a woman between 25 and 40 years old in good health and CMV-seronegative. The CDR3 runs from the conserved cysteine through the conserved F or W. D genes are given only for firm matches. Size is stated for part of the rows, as once, few or many counts, or as a class when the clone is expanded.

J,D,V,size,CDR3,DNA
TRBJ2-7,NA,TRBV7-9,NA,CASSLDMAFDEQYF,TGTGCCAGCAGCTTAGATATGGCATTCGACGAGCAGTACTTC
TRBJ2-7,TRBD2,TRBV18,NA,CASSPGREGYEQYF,TGTGCCAGCTCACCGGGGCGGGAGGGATACGAGCAGTACTTC
TRBJ1-3,NA,TRBV15,NA,CATSMTGSGNTIYF,TGTGCCACCAGCATGACAGGCTCTGGAAACACCATATATTTT
TRBJ2-7,TRBD1,TRBV18,NA,CASSPGTGDYEQYF,TGTGCCAGCTCACCTGGGACAGGGGATTACGAGCAGTACTTC
TRBJ1-2,TRBD1,TRBV27,NA,CASSLSGTGTYGYTF,TGTGCCAGCAGTTTATCGGGGACAGGGACCTATGGCTACACCTTC
TRBJ1-5,NA,TRBV30,NA,CAWSAGNSNQPQHF,TGTGCCTGGTCCGCAGGGAATAGCAATCAGCCCCAGCATTTT
TRBJ1-5,NA,TRBV28,NA,CASRRGYQPQHF,TGTGCCAGCAGAAGGGGGTATCAGCCCCAGCATTTT
TRBJ2-1,NA,TRBV7-3,few,CASSLQAAKGSNEQFF,TGTGCCAGCAGCTTACAGGCCGCGAAGGGGTCCAATGAGCAGTTCTTC
TRBJ2-2,NA,TRBV4-3,NA,CASSQEVEGAGGELFF,TGCGCCAGCAGCCAAGAGGTGGAGGGGGCAGGTGGGGAGCTGTTTTTT
TRBJ1-6,NA,TRBV30,NA,CAWTREAYNSPLHF,TGTGCCTGGACCCGGGAGGCTTATAATTCACCCCTCCACTTT